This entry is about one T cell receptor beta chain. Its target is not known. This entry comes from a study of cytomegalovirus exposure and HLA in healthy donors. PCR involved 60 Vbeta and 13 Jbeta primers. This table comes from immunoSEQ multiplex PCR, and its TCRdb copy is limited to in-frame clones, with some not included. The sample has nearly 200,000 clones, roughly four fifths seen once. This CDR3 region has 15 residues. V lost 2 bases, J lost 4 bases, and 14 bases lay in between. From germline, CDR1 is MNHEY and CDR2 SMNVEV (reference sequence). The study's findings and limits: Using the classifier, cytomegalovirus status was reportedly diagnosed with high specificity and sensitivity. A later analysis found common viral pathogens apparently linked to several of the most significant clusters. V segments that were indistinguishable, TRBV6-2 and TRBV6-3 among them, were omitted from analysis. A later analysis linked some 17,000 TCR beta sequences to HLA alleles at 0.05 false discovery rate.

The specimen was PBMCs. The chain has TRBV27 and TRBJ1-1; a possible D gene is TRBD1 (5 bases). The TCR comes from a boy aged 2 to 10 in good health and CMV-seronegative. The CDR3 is CASSLGPGGTTEAFF. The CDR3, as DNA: TGTGCCAGCAGTTTAGGGCCGGGGGGAACCACTGAAGCTTTCTTT.